These 24 T cell receptor beta chains came from one sample sequenced in a study of CD8 T cells in ankylosing spondylitis. General study findings and limits: One TCR beta motif, made up of roughly eight highly homologous variants, appeared characteristic of ankylosing spondylitis blood.

Their antigens are not known. TCRdb reprocessed the 5' RACE reads with MiXCR, giving one entry per CDR3 protein. Counted here are around 540,000 distinct CDR3 sequences, 10% to 15% occurring once; the ten biggest clones make up under 7.5%. The sample consisted of blood, either unsorted or a sorted T cell fraction (not recorded which). These receptors all stem from a male donor with ankylosing spondylitis.

V gene TRBV5-1 combines with J gene TRBJ1-6; TRBD1 aligns across 10 bases. This CDR3 contains 17 residues. The ends lost 4 bases at V and 7 bases at J; junction bases unmatched: 11. CDR1 is SGHRS and CDR2 is YFSETQ in the germline V gene. The CDR3 region is CASSPEGQGPANSPLHF. DNA for the CDR3: TGCGCCAGCAGCCCGGAGGGACAGGGGCCTGCGAATTCACCCCTCCACTTT.

In this sample, this clonotype turned up a few times. The J gene is TRBJ1-1, the V gene TRBV10-3; D is unclear. The CDR3 has 15 residues. The V gene lost 8 bases and the J gene lost 4 bases, with 20 bases spanning the gap. Germline CDR1 and CDR2: ENHRY and SYGVKD. CDR3 bases: TGTGCCATCGGACCTGCGGGAACGAGCTTCACTGAAGCTTTCTTT. Its translation is CAIGPAGTSFTEAFF.

This clonotype appeared many times. This chain joins TRBV5-1 and TRBJ2-7, with 11 positions matching TRBD2. This CDR3 is 14 amino acids long. Germline assignment: CDR1 SGHRS and CDR2 YFSETQ. V shed 4 bases and J 3 bases; nucleotides not matched to a gene: 3. CDR3 in DNA: TGCGCCAGCAGCGTCACTAGCGGGAGCTACGAGCAGTACGTC. As protein: CASSVTSGSYEQYV.

This clonotype was seen a handful of times. J is TRBJ2-5 and V is TRBV11-3; unclear D gene. The germline V and J ends were trimmed by 1 base and 1 base, with 10 bases remaining between them. CDR1 is SGHNT and CDR2 is YENEEA in the germline V gene. The CDR3 has 15 residues. For the CDR3, the DNA is TGTGCCAGCAGCTTAGGCAGCAACGTCCAAGAGACCCAGTACTTC. Translated: CASSLGSNVQETQYF.

This clonotype occurred many times. The genes are TRBV5-1 and TRBJ2-2; 10 bases line up with TRBD1. Germline V gene sequence: CDR1 SGHRS, CDR2 YFSETQ. The CDR3 loop spans 16 amino acids. V lost 4 bases to trimming and J lost 1 base; unmatched junction nucleotides: 4. Here the CDR3 reads CASSRQGAGNTGELFF. CDR3 bases: TGCGCCAGCAGCCGACAGGGGGCTGGGAACACCGGGGAGCTGTTTTTT. Full variable domain (missing parts from reference TRBV5-1 and TRBJ2-2): KAGVTQTPRYLIKTRGQQVTLSCSPISGHRSVSWYQQTPGQGLQFLFEYFSETQRNKGNFPGRFSGRQFSNSRSEMNVSTLELGDSALYLCASSRQGAGNTGELFFGEGSRLTVL.

This clonotype was recorded many times. This sequence joins TRBV5-1 and TRBJ1-6; 11 nucleotides match TRBD1. Germline CDR1 reads SGHRS; CDR2 reads YFSETQ. Trimming at V came to 4 bases and at J to 7 bases, leaving 7 bases not matched to a gene. This CDR3 spans 16 amino acids. The CDR3 DNA sequence: TGCGCCAGCAGCCTCGGACAGGGGGCGATGAATTCACCCCTCCACTTT. Translation: CASSLGQGAMNSPLHF.

This clonotype was observed many times. J is TRBJ2-5 and V is TRBV11-1; the match to TRBD2 covers 9 bases. This CDR3 has 18 amino acids. After removal of 5 bases from V and 4 bases from J, the junction contained 17 bases not matched to a gene. CDR1 is SGHAT and CDR2 is FQDESV in the germline V gene (reference sequence). The CDR3 is CASSASRKAGGEGETQYF. CDR3 nucleotides: TGTGCCAGCAGCGCGAGCCGAAAAGCGGGAGGAGAGGGAGAGACCCAGTACTTC.

This clonotype was recorded at least ten times. The chain uses TRBV2 and TRBJ2-2; tentative D call: TRBD1 (6 bases). This CDR3 has 14 residues. V shed 6 bases and J shed 1 base, with 9 bases lying between them. Germline CDR1 reads SNHLY; CDR2 reads FYNNEI. In DNA form, the CDR3 reads TGTGCCAGCAGAACGGGACAGAACACCGGGGAGCTGTTTTTT. Translation gives CASRTGQNTGELFF.

The V gene is TRBV29-1, the J gene TRBJ2-7; 10 bases agree with TRBD1. Germline loops: CDR1 SQVTM, CDR2 ANQGSEA. This CDR3 is 13 amino acids long. V shed 4 bases, J shed 2 bases, and the junction held 2 bases outside the gene matches. The CDR3 bases are TGCAGCGTTGTGGGGACAGGGGCCTACGAGCAGTACTTC. Its translation is CSVVGTGAYEQYF.

This clonotype was counted at least ten times. CDR3 in DNA: TGCAGTGCCGTCCACGGCACAGCTACCTACGAGCAGTACTTC. It codes for CSAVHGTATYEQYF. V usage is TRBV20-1 and J usage is TRBJ2-7; D is unresolved. The CDR3 has 14 amino acids. V lost 6 bases, J lost 2 bases, and 17 bases lay in between. The V gene's germline CDR1 is DFQATT and CDR2 SNEGSKA (reference sequence).

The gene calls are TRBV6-2 or TRBV6-3 and TRBJ1-5; D is unresolved. V dropped 6 bases and J dropped 5 bases, with 14 bases sitting between them. CDR1 is MNHEY and CDR2 is SVGEGT in the germline V gene. There are 14 residues in the CDR3. CDR3 loop: CASRHAQTHQPQHF. CDR3 sequence (DNA): TGTGCCAGCAGGCATGCCCAGACCCATCAGCCCCAGCATTTT.

The genes are TRBV7-9 and TRBJ2-7, with 7 bases aligning to TRBD1. Germline V gene sequence: CDR1 SEHNR, CDR2 FQNEAQ (reference sequence). Trimming cost V 1 base and J 7 bases; bases outside gene matches: 16. This CDR3 has 17 amino acids. CDR3 sequence: CASSLESGQDLLREQYF. In DNA form, the CDR3 reads TGTGCCAGCAGCTTAGAAAGTGGACAGGACCTTTTGAGGGAGCAGTACTTC.

This clonotype was counted at least ten times. The chain joins TRBV5-1 to TRBJ2-2, with TRBD2 matching 11 bases. The germline V gene has CDR1 SGHRS and CDR2 YFSETQ. The J segment lost 4 bases and the V segment lost 3 bases, leaving 2 bases of the junction unmatched. The CDR3 extends over 15 amino acids. CDR3 residues: CASSWTSGSTGELFF. The CDR3 nucleotides read TGCGCCAGCAGCTGGACTAGCGGGTCCACCGGGGAGCTGTTTTTT.

This clonotype was detected ten times or more. CDR3 DNA: TGTGCCAGCAGCCTTTTGACTAGCGGGACCGCGAATGAGCAGTTCTTC. Its protein product is CASSLLTSGTANEQFF. The V and J genes are TRBV14 and TRBJ2-1, with 11 bases identical to TRBD2. This CDR3 contains 16 residues. Germline trimming cut 4 bases from V and 7 bases from J; bases unmatched to any gene: 9. The germline CDR1 and CDR2 sequences are SGHDN and FVKESK.

This sequence joins TRBV12-3 or TRBV12-4 and TRBJ1-6; D possibly corresponds to TRBD1 (5 bases). The CDR3 has 14 residues. Trimming took 1 base from V and 5 from J, leaving 6 bases between them. CDR3 loop: CASSLGGDNSPLHF. The CDR3 bases are TGTGCCAGCAGTTTAGGAGGGGATAATTCACCCCTCCACTTT.

The table lists this clonotype with many counts. The chain joins TRBV4-1 to TRBJ2-1; TRBD1 aligns across 9 bases. Germline-derived CDR1 and CDR2 are MGHRA and YSYEKL. CDR3 length: 14 residues. The junction had 2 bases not matched to a gene; V was cut back by 2 bases and J by 6 bases. CDR3: CASSQPGQGNEQFF. CDR3 DNA sequence: TGCGCCAGCAGCCAACCGGGACAGGGCAATGAGCAGTTCTTC.

Note on this clonotype: The junction shows a germline mismatch at one end, possibly a read error. The V and J genes are TRBV5-1 and TRBJ2-2, with TRBD2 as a possible D gene (5 bases). This CDR3 region has 13 residues. The germline V gene encodes CDR1 SGHRS and CDR2 YFSETQ. Here the CDR3 reads CASREAVTGELIF. The DNA of the CDR3 is TGCGCCAGCAGGGAGGCCGTCACCGGGGAGCTGATTTTT.

This clonotype was picked up a small number of times. This rearrangement joins TRBV2 to TRBJ2-1; 12 positions agree with TRBD1. This CDR3 region has 15 residues. Germline CDR1 and CDR2: SNHLY and FYNNEI. J was trimmed by 9 bases and V by 6 bases; bases with no gene match: 9. CDR3 in amino acids: CASRAGTGGTAEQFF. CDR3 coding DNA: TGTGCCAGCAGGGCCGGGACAGGGGGCACGGCTGAGCAGTTCTTC. The variable domain in full, completed from reference TRBV2 and TRBJ2-1, reads EPEVTQTPSHQVTQMGQEVILRCVPISNHLYFYWYRQILGQKVEFLVSFYNNEISEKSEIFDDQFSVERPDGSNFTLKIRSTKLEDSAMYFCASRAGTGGTAEQFFGPGTRLTVL.

This clonotype came up many times. The chain employs TRBV10-3 and TRBJ2-2, with a weak D call TRBD1 (6 bases). Germline lookup yields CDR1 ENHRY and CDR2 SYGVKD. CDR3 length: 14 residues. With 10 bases removed from V and 5 bases from J, the gap between germline ends came to 17 bases. As DNA, the CDR3 is TGTGCCACCTCAAGAGAAGGGGGAACCGGGGAGCTGTTTTTT. Its protein product is CATSREGGTGELFF.

This clonotype was counted a few times. The chain has TRBV7-9 and TRBJ2-3; D uncertain. This CDR3 region has 14 residues. The V end was cut by 1 base, the J end by 2 bases, with 7 bases between. Germline V gives CDR1 SEHNR, CDR2 FQNEAQ (reference sequence). DNA of the CDR3: TGTGCCAGCAGCTTAGTCCAGGACACAGATACGCAGTATTTT. It yields the protein CASSLVQDTDTQYF.

The table lists this clonotype with many counts. The chain links TRBV29-1 to TRBJ2-1; D uncertain. V lost 3 bases to trimming and J lost 3 bases, with 6 bases between them. CDR3 size: 12 residues. CDR1 is SQVTM, CDR2 ANQGSEA, per germline. CDR3 DNA sequence: TGCAGCGTTGACGCTGGCTACAATGAGCAGTTCTTC. Translated: CSVDAGYNEQFF.

The chain joins TRBV20-1 to TRBJ2-7; D may be TRBD2 (6 bases). Germline CDR1 reads DFQATT; CDR2 reads SNEGSKA (reference sequence). There are 13 residues in the CDR3. The V end was cut by 4 bases, the J end by 1 base, with 11 bases between. DNA of the CDR3: TGCAGTGCTATCCGGGACTCATCCTACGAGCAGTACGTC. The encoded protein is CSAIRDSSYEQYV.

This clonotype was recorded a few times. The chain carries TRBV5-5 and TRBJ2-7; tentatively, D is TRBD2 (6 bases). Trimming removed 5 bases from V and 5 bases from J, with 20 bases in between. CDR3 length equals 15 residues. Per germline, CDR1 SGHKS and CDR2 YYEKEE (reference sequence). The CDR3: CASRPTPGLLNEQYF. In DNA form, the CDR3 reads TGTGCCAGCAGACCAACTCCGGGACTTCTCAACGAGCAGTACTTC.

This clonotype was observed a handful of times. The chain joins TRBV5-1 to TRBJ2-3, with 7 bases fitting TRBD1. This CDR3 comprises 13 residues. Germline V gene sequence: CDR1 SGHRS, CDR2 YFSETQ. After removal of 3 bases from V and 6 bases from J, the junction contained 4 bases not matched to a gene. CDR3 residues: CASSSTQGDTQYF. The CDR3, as DNA: TGCGCCAGCAGCTCAACACAGGGGGATACGCAGTATTTT.